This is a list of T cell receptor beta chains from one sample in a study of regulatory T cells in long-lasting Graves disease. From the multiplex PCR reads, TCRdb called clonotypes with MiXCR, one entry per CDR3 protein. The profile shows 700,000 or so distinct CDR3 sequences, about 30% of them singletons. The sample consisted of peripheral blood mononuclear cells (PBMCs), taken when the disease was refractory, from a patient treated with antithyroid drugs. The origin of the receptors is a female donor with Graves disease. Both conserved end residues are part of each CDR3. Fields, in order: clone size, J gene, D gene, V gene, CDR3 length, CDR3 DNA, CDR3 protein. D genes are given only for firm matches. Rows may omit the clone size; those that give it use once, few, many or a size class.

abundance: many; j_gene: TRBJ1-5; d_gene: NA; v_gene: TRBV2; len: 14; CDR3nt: TGTGCCAGCAGTGGAGGGTTAGGATATCAGCCCCAGCATTTT; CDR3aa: CASSGGLGYQPQHF
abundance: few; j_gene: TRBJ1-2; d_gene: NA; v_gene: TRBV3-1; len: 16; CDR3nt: TGTGCCAGCAGCCAAGTTACGGGGACCCAAAGGGCTGGCTACACCTTC; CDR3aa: CASSQVTGTQRAGYTF
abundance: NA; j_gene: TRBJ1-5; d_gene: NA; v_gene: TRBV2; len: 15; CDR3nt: TGTGCCAGCAGCGTCGGGGCGGGAGGCAATCAGCCCCAGCATTTT; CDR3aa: CASSVGAGGNQPQHF
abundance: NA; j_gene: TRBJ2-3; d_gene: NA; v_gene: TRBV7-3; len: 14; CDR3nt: TGTGCCTCTCCGGGGGGCCCTAGCACAGATACGCAGTATTTT; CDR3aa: CASPGGPSTDTQYF
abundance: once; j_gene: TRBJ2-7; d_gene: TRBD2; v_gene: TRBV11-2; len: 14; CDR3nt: TGTGCCAGCCGGGTAGCGGGAGCTCGCTACAAGCAGTACTTC; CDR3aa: CASRVAGARYKQYF
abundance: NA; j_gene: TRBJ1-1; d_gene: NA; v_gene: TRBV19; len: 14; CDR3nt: TGTGCCAGCAGCCGATCGACAGTTAACACTGAAGCTTCCTTT; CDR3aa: CASSRSTVNTEASF
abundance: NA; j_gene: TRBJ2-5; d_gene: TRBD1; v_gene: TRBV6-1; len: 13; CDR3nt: TGTGCCAGCAACAGGGGACCGCAAGAGACCCAGTACTTC; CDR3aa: CASNRGPQETQYF
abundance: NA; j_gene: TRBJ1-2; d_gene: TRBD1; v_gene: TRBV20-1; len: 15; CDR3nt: TGCAGTGCCCTAAGGACAGGGGGCGCGGGGTATGGCTACACCTTC; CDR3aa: CSALRTGGAGYGYTF
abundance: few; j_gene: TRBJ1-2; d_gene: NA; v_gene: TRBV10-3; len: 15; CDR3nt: TGTGCCATCAGTGGTCCGGGAGAAGGGTTCTATGGCTACACCTTC; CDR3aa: CAISGPGEGFYGYTF
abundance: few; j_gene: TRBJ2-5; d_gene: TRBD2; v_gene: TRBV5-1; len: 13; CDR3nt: TGCGCCAGCAGGATGACTAGCGGAGAGACCCAGTACTTC; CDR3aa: CASRMTSGETQYF
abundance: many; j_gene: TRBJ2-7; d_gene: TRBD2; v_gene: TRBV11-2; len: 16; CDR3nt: TGTGCCAGCAGGCAACCGGGACTAGCAAAATCCTACGAGCAGTACTTC; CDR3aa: CASRQPGLAKSYEQYF
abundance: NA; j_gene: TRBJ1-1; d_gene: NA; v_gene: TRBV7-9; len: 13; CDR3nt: TGTGCCAGCAGCACGAATCAACCCCCCCGAGCTTTCTTT; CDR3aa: CASSTNQPPRAFF
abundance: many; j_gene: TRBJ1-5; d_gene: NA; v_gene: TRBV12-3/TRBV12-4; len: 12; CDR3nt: TGTGCCAGCAGTTTAGGTCGGGAGCCCCAGCATTTT; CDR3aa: CASSLGREPQHF
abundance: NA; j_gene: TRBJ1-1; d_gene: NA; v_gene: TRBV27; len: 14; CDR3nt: TGTGCCAGCAACAAAGTAGCCGCGGGCACTGAAGCTTTCTTT; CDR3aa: CASNKVAAGTEAFF
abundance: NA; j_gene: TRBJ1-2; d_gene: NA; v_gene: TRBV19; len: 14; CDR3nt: TGTGCCAGTATTTCCACGGTGCCGCGTCATGGCTACACCTTC; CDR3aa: CASISTVPRHGYTF
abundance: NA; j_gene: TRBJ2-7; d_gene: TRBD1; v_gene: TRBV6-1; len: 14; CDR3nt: TGTGCCAGCACCGTGCCGGGGACAGACTACGAGCAGTACTTC; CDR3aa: CASTVPGTDYEQYF
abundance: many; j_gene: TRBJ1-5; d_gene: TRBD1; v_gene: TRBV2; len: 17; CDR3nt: TGTGCCAGCAGCGGCCAGACGACAGGGGGCTACAATCAGCCCCAGCATTTT; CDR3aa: CASSGQTTGGYNQPQHF
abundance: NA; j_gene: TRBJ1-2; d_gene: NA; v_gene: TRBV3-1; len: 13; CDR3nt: TGTGCCAGCAGCCAAGGCCAGACGAAGGGCTACACCTTC; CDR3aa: CASSQGQTKGYTF
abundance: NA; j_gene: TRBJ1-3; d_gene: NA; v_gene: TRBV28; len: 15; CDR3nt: TGTGCCAGCAGTTTGGGGCAGCTCTCTGGAAACACCATATATTTT; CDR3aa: CASSLGQLSGNTIYF
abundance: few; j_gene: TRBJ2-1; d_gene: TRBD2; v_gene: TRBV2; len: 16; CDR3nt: TGTGCCAGCAGTGCCGGGACTAGGTTCCCTTATTATGAGCAGTTCTTC; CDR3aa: CASSAGTRFPYYEQFF
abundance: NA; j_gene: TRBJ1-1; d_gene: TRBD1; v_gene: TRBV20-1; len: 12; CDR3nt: TGCAGTGCTGACGACAGGGGAACTGAAGCTTTCTTT; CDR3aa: CSADDRGTEAFF
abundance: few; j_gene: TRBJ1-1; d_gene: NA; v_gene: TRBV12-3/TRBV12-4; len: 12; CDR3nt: TGTGCCAGCAGTGGGACAAGGGGGGAAGCTTTCTTT; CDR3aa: CASSGTRGEAFF
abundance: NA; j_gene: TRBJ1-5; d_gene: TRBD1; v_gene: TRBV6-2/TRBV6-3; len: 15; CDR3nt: TGTGCCAGCAGTCAAGACAGGGGAGGCTGGCAGCCCCAGCATTTT; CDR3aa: CASSQDRGGWQPQHF
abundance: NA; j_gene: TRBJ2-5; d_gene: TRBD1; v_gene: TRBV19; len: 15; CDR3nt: TGTGCCAGTAGTCCCGCCGGGACAGGGGGAGAGACCCAGTACTTC; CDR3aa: CASSPAGTGGETQYF
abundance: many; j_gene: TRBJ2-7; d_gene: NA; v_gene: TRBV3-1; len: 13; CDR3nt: TGTGCCAGCAGCCAAGATTTAGGGTACGAGCAGTACTTC; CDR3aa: CASSQDLGYEQYF
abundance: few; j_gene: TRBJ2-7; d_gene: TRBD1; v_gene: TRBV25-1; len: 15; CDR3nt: TGTGCCAGCAGTGAATCCCCGGGACAGGGTTCCGAGCAGTACTTC; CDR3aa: CASSESPGQGSEQYF
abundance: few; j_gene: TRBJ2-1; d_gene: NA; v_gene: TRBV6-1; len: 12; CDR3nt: TGTGCCAGCATGAAGACCGACAATGAGCAGTTCTTC; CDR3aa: CASMKTDNEQFF
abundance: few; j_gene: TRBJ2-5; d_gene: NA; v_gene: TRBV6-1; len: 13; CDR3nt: TGTGCCAGCAGTCGGACAGTCCAAGAGACCCAGTACTTC; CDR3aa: CASSRTVQETQYF
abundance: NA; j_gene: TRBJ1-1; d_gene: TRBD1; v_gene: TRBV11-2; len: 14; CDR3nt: TGTGCCAGCAGCTTCCGGGACAGGGGGTCTGCAGCTTTCTTT; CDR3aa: CASSFRDRGSAAFF
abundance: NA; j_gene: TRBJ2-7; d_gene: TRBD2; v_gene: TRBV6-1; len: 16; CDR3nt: TGTGCCAGCAGCACCCCTAGAGCGGGAAGATCCTACGAGCAGTACTTC; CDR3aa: CASSTPRAGRSYEQYF
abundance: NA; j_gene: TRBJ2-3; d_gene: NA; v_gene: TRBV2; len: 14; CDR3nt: TGTGCCAGCAGCATCAGGGTTAGCACAGATACGCAGTATTTT; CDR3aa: CASSIRVSTDTQYF
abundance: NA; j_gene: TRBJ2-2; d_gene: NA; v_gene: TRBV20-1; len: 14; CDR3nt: TGCAGTGCTAGAGTAGGGGCGAACACCGGGGAGCTGTTTTTT; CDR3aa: CSARVGANTGELFF
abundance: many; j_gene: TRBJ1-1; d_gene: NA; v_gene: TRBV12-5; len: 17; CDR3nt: TGTGCTAGTGGTTTGGTAACCCAAGCCCGAGCAGCAGATGAAGCTTTCTTT; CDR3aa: CASGLVTQARAADEAFF
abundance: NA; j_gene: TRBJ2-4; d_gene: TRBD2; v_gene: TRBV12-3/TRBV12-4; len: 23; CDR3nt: TGTGCCAGCAGTTTCCACGAAAGGAGAAAACTAGCGGGAGGGGCACTAGCCAAAAACATTCAGTACTTC; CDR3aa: CASSFHERRKLAGGALAKNIQYF
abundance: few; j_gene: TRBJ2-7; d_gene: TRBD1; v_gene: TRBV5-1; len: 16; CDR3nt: TGCGCCAGCAGCTATCAGACCCGGGACAGAGCCTACGAGCAGTACTTC; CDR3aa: CASSYQTRDRAYEQYF
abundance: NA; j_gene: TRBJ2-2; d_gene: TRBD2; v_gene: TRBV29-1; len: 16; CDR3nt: TGCAGCGTACCGGGACTAGCGGGACTGGGCACCGGGGAGCTGTTTTTT; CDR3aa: CSVPGLAGLGTGELFF
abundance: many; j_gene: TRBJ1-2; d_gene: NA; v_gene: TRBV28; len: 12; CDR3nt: TGTGCCAGCAGTTCCCAGATCTATGGCTACACCTTC; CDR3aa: CASSSQIYGYTF
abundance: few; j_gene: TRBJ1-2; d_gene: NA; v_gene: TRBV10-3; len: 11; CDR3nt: TGTGCCATCAGTTCGGACTATGGCTACACCTTC; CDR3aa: CAISSDYGYTF
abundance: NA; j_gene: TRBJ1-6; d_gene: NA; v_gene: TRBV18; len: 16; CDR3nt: TGTGCCAGCTCACCGAGACAGGTCTCCTATAATTCACCCCTCCACTTT; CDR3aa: CASSPRQVSYNSPLHF
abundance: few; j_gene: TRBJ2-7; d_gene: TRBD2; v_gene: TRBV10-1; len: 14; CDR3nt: TGCGCCAGCAGCCCTATAGCGGGAGGACGGGAGCAGTACTTC; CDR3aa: CASSPIAGGREQYF